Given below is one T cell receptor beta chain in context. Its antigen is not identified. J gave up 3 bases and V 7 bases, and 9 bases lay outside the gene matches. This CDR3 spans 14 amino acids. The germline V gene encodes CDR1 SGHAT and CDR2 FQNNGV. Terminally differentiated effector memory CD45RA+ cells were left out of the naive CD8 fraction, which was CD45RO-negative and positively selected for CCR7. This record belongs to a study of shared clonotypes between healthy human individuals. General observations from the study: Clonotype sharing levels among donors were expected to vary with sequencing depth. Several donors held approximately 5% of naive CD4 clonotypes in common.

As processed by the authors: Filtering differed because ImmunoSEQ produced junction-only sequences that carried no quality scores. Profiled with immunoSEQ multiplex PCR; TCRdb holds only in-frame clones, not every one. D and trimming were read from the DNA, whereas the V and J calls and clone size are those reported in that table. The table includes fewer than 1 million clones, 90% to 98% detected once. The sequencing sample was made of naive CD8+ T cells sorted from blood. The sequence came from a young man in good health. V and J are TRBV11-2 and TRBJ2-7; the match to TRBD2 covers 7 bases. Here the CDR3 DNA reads TGTGCCAGCAACCTAGCGGAGAACTACTACGAGCAGTACTTC. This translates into CASNLAENYYEQYF.